This T cell receptor beta chain was captured in a study of blood T cell repertoires in COVID-19. For the study at large: Samples came from the United States, Italy and Spain, spanning acute and convalescent COVID-19. T cells, B-cell-depleted T cells, or PBMCs provided the cDNA or gDNA that served as material.

Original data processing: Amplifying reference gene primers gave estimates of nucleated cell counts. The method was immunoSEQ multiplex PCR; TCRdb's version includes in-frame clones alone and lacks a portion of them. V and J calls and clone size come straight from that table; D and trimming were deduced from the DNA. The table includes about 240,000 clones, roughly nine tenths detected once. Per the germline V gene, CDR1 is SGHNT and CDR2 is YYREEE (reference sequence). V lost 0 bases to trimming and J lost 5 bases, with 11 bases between them. The CDR3 totals 14 residues. This receptor was obtained from a man between 60 and 70 years old who had recovered from COVID-19. This sequence joins TRBV5-4 and TRBJ2-5; the D gene is possibly TRBD2 (5 bases). Material: peripheral blood. In nucleotides, the CDR3 is TGTGCCAGCAGCTTGGGTCTAGCCGGGGAGACCCAGTACTTC. Residues: CASSLGLAGETQYF.